This section outlines one T cell receptor beta chain sequence together with its context. This specimen belongs to a study of control samples from healthy donors and cancer patients. Germline values: CDR1 SGHTA, CDR2 FQGNSA. This CDR3 is built from 16 residues. V was pared by 5 bases and J by 1 base, with 15 bases between. The protocol was immunoSEQ multiplex PCR, while the TCRdb copy is restricted to in-frame clones and leaves out a portion. The sample consists of roughly 200,000 clones, roughly 94% of them appearing once. The source is a man between 45 and 60 years old in good health. The V gene is TRBV7-2, the J gene TRBJ2-1; a weak D match, TRBD1 (6 bases). Sequencing input: blood. CDR3 protein: CASSLSGTRSYNEQFF. CDR3 nucleotides: TGTGCCAGCAGCCTCTCCGGGACAAGGTCCTACAATGAGCAGTTCTTC.